This T cell receptor (beta chain) was sequenced for a study of blood T cell repertoires in COVID-19. At the level of the study: The analysed material was cDNA or gDNA that came from T cells, B-cell-depleted T cells, or PBMCs.

This CDR3 spans 11 amino acids. CDR1 is GTSNPN and CDR2 is SVGIG in the germline V gene (reference sequence). Assay used: immunoSEQ multiplex PCR; TCRdb lists only in-frame clones, some missing. There are around 160,000 clones in the sample; approximately 80% occur only once, and 13% lies in the top ten. Regarding this clone: One end of the junction is discordant with germline, which a read error may explain.

Residents of 20 to 25 US areas, aged roughly 18 to 89 years, made up the participants. This chain links TRBV30 with TRBJ2-7, with D perhaps TRBD2 (7 bases). This sequence was found in a woman aged 55-69 years who had recovered from COVID-19. The source material was PBMCs or T cells enriched from blood (not recorded which). The CDR3 sequence is CAFSERGAQDF. In DNA, the CDR3 is TGTGCCTTCTCAGAACGGGGGGCGCAAGACTTC. Full variable domain (outside the CDR3, taken from reference TRBV30 and TRBJ2-7): SQTIHQWPATLVQPVGSPLSLECTVEGTSNPNLYWYRQAAGRGLQLLFYSVGIGQISSEVPQNLSASRPQDRQFILSSKKLLLSDSGFYLCAFSERGAQDFGPGTRLTVT.